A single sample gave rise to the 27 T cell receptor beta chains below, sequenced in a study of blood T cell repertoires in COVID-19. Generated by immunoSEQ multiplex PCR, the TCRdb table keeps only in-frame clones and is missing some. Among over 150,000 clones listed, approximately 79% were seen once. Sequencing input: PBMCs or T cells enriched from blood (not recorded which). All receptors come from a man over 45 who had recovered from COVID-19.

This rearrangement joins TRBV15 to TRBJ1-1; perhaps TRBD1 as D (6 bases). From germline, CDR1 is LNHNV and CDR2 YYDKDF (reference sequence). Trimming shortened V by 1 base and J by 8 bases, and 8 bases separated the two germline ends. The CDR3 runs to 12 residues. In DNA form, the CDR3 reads TGTGCCACCAGCAGAGGGACAGCCGAAGCTTTCTTT. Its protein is CATSRGTAEAFF.

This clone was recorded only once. CDR3 in DNA: TGCAGTGTTCACCCCCTAGAGGGCTACACCTTC. It is translated as CSVHPLEGYTF. This rearrangement joins TRBV20-1 to TRBJ1-2; the D is unclear. This CDR3 contains 11 residues. The V gene's germline CDR1 is DFQATT and CDR2 SNEGSKA (reference sequence). V was pared by 7 bases and J by 8 bases, with 14 bases between.

Written as DNA, the CDR3 is TGTGCCAGCAGCCAGGACTTCGGGAATTCACCCCTCCACTTT. This encodes CASSQDFGNSPLHF. The chain is built from TRBV11-3 and TRBJ1-6, with D hard to call. CDR1 is SGHNT, CDR2 YENEEA, per germline. The CDR3 extends over 14 amino acids. Trimming removed 5 bases from V and 7 bases from J, with 12 bases in between.

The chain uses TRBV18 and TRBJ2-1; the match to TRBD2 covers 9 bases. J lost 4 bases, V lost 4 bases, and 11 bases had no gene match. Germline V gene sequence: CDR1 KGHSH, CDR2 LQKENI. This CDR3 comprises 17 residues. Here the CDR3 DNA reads TGTGCCAGCTCACAATACCCGGGACTAGCCATTTACAATGAGCAGTTCTTC. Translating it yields CASSQYPGLAIYNEQFF.

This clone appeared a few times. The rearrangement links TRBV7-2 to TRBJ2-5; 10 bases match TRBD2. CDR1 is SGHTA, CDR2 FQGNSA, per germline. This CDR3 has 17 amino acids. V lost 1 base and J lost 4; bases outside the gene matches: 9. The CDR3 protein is CASSLGLAGAWGETQYF. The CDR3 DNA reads TGTGCCAGCAGCTTAGGGCTAGCGGGGGCCTGGGGAGAGACCCAGTACTTC.

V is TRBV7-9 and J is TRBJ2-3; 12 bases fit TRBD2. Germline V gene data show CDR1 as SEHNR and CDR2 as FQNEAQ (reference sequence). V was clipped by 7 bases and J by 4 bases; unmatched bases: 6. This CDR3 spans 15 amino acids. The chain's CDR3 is CASTSTSGGADTQYF. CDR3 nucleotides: TGTGCCAGCACCTCGACTAGCGGGGGAGCAGATACGCAGTATTTT.

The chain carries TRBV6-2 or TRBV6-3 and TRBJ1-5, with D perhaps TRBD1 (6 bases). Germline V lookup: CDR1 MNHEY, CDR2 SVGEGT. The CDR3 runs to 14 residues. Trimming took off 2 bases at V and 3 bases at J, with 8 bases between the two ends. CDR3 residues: CASSYGQLNQPQHF. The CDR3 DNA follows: TGTGCCAGCAGTTACGGACAGCTCAATCAGCCCCAGCATTTT.

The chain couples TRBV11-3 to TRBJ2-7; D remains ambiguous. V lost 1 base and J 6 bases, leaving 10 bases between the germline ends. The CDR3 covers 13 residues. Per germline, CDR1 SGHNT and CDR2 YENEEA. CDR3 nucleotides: TGTGCCAGCAGCTTAGTTGAGGTCGGCGAGCAGTACTTC. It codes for CASSLVEVGEQYF.

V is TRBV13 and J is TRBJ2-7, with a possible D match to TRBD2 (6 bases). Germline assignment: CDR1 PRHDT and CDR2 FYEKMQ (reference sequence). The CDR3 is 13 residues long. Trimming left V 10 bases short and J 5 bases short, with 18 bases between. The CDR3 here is CATSRSTGDEQYF. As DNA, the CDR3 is TGTGCCACTTCACGGAGTACGGGGGACGAGCAGTACTTC.

CDR3 in amino acids: CASRTTGEGSPLHF. As DNA, the CDR3 is TGTGCCAGTAGGACGACAGGGGAGGGATCACCCCTCCACTTT. The chain combines TRBV19 with TRBJ1-6, with TRBD1 identical over 8 bases. J was trimmed by 10 bases and V by 6 bases; bases with no gene match: 8. The germline V gene encodes CDR1 LNHDA and CDR2 SQIVND (reference sequence). The CDR3 extends over 14 amino acids. Complete variable domain (other parts from reference TRBV19 and TRBJ1-6): DGGITQSPKYLFRKEGQNVTLSCEQNLNHDAMYWYRQDPGQGLRLIYYSQIVNDFQKGDIAEGYSVSREKKESFPLTVTSAQKNPTAFYLCASRTTGEGSPLHFGNGTRLTVT.

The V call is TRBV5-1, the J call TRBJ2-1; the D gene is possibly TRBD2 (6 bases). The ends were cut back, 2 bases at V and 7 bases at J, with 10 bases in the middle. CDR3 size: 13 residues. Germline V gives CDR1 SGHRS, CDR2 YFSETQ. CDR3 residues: CASSFGSGNEQFF. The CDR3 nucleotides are TGCGCCAGCAGCTTTGGTAGCGGTAATGAGCAGTTCTTC.

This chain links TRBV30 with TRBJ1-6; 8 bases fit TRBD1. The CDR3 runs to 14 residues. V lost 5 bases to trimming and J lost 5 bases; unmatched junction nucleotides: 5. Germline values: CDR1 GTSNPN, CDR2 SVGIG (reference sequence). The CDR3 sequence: CAWGTGINNSPLHF. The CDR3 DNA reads TGTGCCTGGGGGACAGGAATAAATAATTCACCCCTCCACTTT. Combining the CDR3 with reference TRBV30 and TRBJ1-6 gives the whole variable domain SQTIHQWPATLVQPVGSPLSLECTVEGTSNPNLYWYRQAAGRGLQLLFYSVGIGQISSEVPQNLSASRPQDRQFILSSKKLLLSDSGFYLCAWGTGINNSPLHFGNGTRLTVT.

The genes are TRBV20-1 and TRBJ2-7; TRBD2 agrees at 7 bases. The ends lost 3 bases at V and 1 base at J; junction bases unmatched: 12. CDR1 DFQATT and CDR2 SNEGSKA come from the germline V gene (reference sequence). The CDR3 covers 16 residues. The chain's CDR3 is CSASPPAGRDSYEQYF. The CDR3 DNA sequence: TGCAGTGCTAGTCCCCCAGCGGGGAGGGATTCCTACGAGCAGTACTTC.

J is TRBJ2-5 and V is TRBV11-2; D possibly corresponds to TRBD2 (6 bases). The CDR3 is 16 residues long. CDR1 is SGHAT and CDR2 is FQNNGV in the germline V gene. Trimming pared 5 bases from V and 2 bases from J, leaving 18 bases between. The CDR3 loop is CASSPFPGGPQETQYF. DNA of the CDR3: TGTGCCAGCAGCCCCTTCCCCGGGGGACCTCAAGAGACCCAGTACTTC.

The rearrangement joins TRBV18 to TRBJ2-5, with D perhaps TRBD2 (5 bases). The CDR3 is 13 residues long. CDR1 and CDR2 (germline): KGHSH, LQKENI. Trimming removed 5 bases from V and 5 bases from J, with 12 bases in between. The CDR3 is CASSGMSSETQYF. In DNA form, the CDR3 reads TGTGCCAGCTCAGGGATGTCTAGCGAGACCCAGTACTTC.

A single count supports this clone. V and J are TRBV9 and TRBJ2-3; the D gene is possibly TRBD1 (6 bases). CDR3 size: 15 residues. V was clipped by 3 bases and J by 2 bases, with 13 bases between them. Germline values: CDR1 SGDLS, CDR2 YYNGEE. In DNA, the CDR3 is TGTGCCAGCAGCGGTGGGACATTCTCCACAGATACGCAGTATTTT. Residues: CASSGGTFSTDTQYF.

The CDR3 here is CASSLPSGYQETQYF. The DNA for the CDR3 is TGTGCCAGCAGCTTACCTAGCGGCTACCAAGAGACCCAGTACTTC. The chain is built from TRBV7-9 and TRBJ2-5, with 7 bases matching TRBD2. The germline CDR1 and CDR2 sequences are SEHNR and FQNEAQ (reference sequence). The CDR3 has 15 amino acids. Trimming removed 2 bases from V and 0 bases from J; junction bases left unmatched: 3.

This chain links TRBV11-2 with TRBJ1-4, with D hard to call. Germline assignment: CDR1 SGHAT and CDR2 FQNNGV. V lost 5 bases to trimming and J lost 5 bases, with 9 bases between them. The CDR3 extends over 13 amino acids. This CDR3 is CASSLGGNEKLFF. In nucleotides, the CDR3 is TGTGCCAGCAGCCTAGGAGGGAATGAAAAACTGTTTTTT. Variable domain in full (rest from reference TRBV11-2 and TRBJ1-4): EAGVAQSPRYKIIEKRQSVAFWCNPISGHATLYWYQQILGQGPKLLIQFQNNGVVDDSQLPKDRFSAERLKGVDSTLKIQPAKLEDSAVYLCASSLGGNEKLFFGSGTQLSVL.

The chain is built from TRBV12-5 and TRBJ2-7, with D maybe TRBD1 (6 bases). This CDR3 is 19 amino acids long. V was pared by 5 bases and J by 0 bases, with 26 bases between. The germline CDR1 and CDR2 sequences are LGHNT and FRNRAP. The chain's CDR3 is CASGITRGSPTESSYEQYF. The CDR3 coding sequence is TGTGCTAGTGGTATTACCAGGGGCTCCCCAACCGAAAGCTCCTACGAGCAGTACTTC. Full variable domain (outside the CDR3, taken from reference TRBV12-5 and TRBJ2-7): DARVTQTPRHKVTEMGQEVTMRCQPILGHNTVFWYRQTMMQGLELLAYFRNRAPLDDSGMPKDRFSAEMPDATLATLKIQPSEPRDSAVYFCASGITRGSPTESSYEQYFGPGTRLTVT.

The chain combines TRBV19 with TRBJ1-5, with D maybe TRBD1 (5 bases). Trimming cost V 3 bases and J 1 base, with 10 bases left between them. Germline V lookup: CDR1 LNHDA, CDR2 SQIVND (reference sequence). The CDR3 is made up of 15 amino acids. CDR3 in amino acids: CASSMGRVSNQPQHF. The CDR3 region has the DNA TGTGCCAGTAGTATGGGCAGGGTCAGCAATCAGCCCCAGCATTTT.

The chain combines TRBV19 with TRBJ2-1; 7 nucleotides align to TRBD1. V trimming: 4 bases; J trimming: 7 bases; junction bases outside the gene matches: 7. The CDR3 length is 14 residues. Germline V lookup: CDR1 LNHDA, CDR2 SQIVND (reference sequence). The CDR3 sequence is CASSRGQRINEQFF. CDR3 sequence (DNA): TGTGCCAGTAGTAGGGGACAGAGAATAAATGAGCAGTTCTTC.

The CDR3 nucleotides read TGCGCCAGCAGCTTGGGGCGACAGGGTCGGGAAAAACTGTTTTTT. Translation: CASSLGRQGREKLFF. V usage is TRBV5-1 and J usage is TRBJ1-4, with 7 positions matching TRBD1. Germline V CDR1 and CDR2: SGHRS, YFSETQ. The V and J ends lost 0 bases and 8 bases, in that order; junction bases with no gene match: 7. The CDR3 runs 15 residues. The full variable domain, completed using reference TRBV5-1 and TRBJ1-4, is KAGVTQTPRYLIKTRGQQVTLSCSPISGHRSVSWYQQTPGQGLQFLFEYFSETQRNKGNFPGRFSGRQFSNSRSEMNVSTLELGDSALYLCASSLGRQGREKLFFGSGTQLSVL.

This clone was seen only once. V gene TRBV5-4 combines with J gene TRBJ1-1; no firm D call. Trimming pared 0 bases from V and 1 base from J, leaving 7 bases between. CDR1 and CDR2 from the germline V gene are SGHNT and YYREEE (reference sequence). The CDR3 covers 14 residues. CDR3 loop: CASSLVGRNTEAFF. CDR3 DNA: TGTGCCAGCAGCTTGGTTGGCAGGAACACTGAAGCTTTCTTT.

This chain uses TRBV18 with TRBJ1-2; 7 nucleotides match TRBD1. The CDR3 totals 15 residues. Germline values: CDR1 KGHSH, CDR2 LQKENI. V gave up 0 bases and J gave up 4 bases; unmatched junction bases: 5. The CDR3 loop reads CASSPPISGGYGYTF. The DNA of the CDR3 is TGTGCCAGCTCACCACCGATTTCAGGGGGCTATGGCTACACCTTC.

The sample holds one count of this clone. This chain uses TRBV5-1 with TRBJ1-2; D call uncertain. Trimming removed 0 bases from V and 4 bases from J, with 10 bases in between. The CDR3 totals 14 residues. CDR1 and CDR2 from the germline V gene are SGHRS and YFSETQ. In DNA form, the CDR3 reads TGCGCCAGCAGCTTGGCCCTGGAGCCCTATGGCTACACCTTC. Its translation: CASSLALEPYGYTF.

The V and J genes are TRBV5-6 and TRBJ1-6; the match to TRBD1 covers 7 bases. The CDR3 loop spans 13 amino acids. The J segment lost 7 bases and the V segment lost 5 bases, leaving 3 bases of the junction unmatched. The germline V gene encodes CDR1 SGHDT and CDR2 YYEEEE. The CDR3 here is CASRGQANSPLHF. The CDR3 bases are TGTGCCAGCAGAGGACAGGCAAATTCACCCCTCCACTTT.

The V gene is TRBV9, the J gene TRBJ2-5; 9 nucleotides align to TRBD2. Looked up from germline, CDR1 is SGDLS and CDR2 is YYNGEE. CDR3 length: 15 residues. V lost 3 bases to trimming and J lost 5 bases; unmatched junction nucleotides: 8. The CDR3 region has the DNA TGTGCCAGCAGCGAGCGACTAGCGGTTAAGGAGACCCAGTACTTC. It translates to CASSERLAVKETQYF.